This T cell receptor beta chain originates from a study of T cells in Graves' hyperthyroidism and ophthalmopathy. Study-wide results and limits: The model identified upcoming ophthalmopathy a median approximately six months ahead of onset. Within blood appeared most thyroid clonotypes that had expanded above 0.001.

There are 15 residues in the CDR3. Losses at the gene ends were 3 bases for V and 7 bases for J; bases not matched to a gene: 6. Germline V gene lookup returns CDR1 LNHDA and CDR2 SQIVND (reference sequence). Clinical symptoms, serum thyroxine and TRAb, thyroid ultrasound and orbital computed tomography were used for the diagnoses. PBMCs were collected from an approximately 9.3 ml volume of fresh peripheral blood. Amplified regions were TCR beta CDR3 sequences from RNA transcripts. Carried out on the TCR CDR3, a first-round RT-PCR used the HTBI primer set. TCRdb re-derived calls from the multiplex PCR reads in MiXCR, one entry per CDR3 protein. The profile shows around 600,000 distinct CDR3 sequences, more than 12% of them singletons. This clonotype was detected only once. What it binds is not known.

This rearrangement joins TRBV19 to TRBJ2-2, with 9 nucleotides matching TRBD1. The TCR sequence derives from a woman in her forties or fifties with Graves' ophthalmopathy. The specimen sequenced was blood. CDR3 loop: CASSIEDRGSGELFF. The CDR3 nucleotides are TGTGCCAGTAGTATCGAGGACAGGGGAAGCGGGGAGCTGTTTTTT.